The 26 T cell receptor beta chains below all came from one sample that was sequenced in a study of blood T cells in healthy people across ages. The use of a sample-barcoded 5' primer and a J-beta primer mix characterized a second PCR of roughly 6 to 12 cycles. TCRdb ran MiXCR on the 5' RACE reads and lists one entry per CDR3 protein. The sample shows roughly 680,000 distinct CDR3 sequences, 45% to 60% of them seen only once. Sequenced input: blood. Receptor source: an elderly woman in good health.

The rearrangement joins TRBV7-2 to TRBJ2-7; D ambiguous. Judging by the DNA end, TRBJ2-5 fits better; the J call may be wrong. The germline V gene encodes CDR1 SGHTA and CDR2 FQGNSA. The CDR3 length is 14 residues. In DNA form, the CDR3 reads TGTGCCAGCAGCATTGACCGGTTTGCGGAGACCCAGTACTTC. Its translation: CASSIDRFAETQYF.

Notes on this clonotype: The junction departs from the called germline gene at one end, perhaps through a read error. The chain links TRBV3-1 to TRBJ1-1; D is ambiguous. This CDR3 region has 14 residues. Germline loops: CDR1 LGHDT, CDR2 YNNKEL (reference sequence). The CDR3 coding sequence is TGTGCCAGCAGCCAAAAACATATGAACACTGATGCTTTCTTT. Its protein is CASSQKHMNTDAFF.

V gene TRBV15 combines with J gene TRBJ2-3; D possibly uses TRBD1 or TRBD2 (5 bases each). Per the germline V gene, CDR1 is LNHNV and CDR2 is YYDKDF (reference sequence). The CDR3 has 16 amino acids. Trimming removed 5 bases from V and 2 bases from J, with 17 bases in between. CDR3 nucleotides: TGTGCCACCAGCGCTGGGGACGTCTTGCCCACAGATACGCAGTATTTT. Its translation: CATSAGDVLPTDTQYF.

Worth noting for this clonotype: This may be a read error, as it is one base from a much larger clone. This chain links TRBV21-1 with TRBJ2-3; the D call in the table, TRBD2, was not verified against the DNA. TRBV21-1 is a pseudogene. The CDR3 has 16 residues. CDR3 loop: CASRGEAGGPRDTQYF. In DNA, the CDR3 is TGTGCCAGCAGAGGCGAAGCGGGGGGGCCTCGAGATACGCAGTATTTT.

The chain joins TRBV3-1 to TRBJ2-7; a possible D gene is TRBD1 (5 bases). This CDR3 is 14 amino acids long. CDR1 is LGHDT, CDR2 YNNKEL, per germline (reference sequence). Trimming shortened V by 7 bases and J by 3 bases, and 16 bases separated the two germline ends. CDR3 in amino acids: CASTARDGSYEQYF. CDR3 coding DNA: TGTGCCAGCACCGCCAGGGATGGTAGCTACGAGCAGTACTTC.

The sample holds many counts of this clonotype. The chain couples TRBV11-2 to TRBJ2-1; D is possibly TRBD2 (6 bases). The ends were cut back, 3 bases at V and 1 base at J, with 13 bases in the middle. There are 16 residues in the CDR3. CDR1 and CDR2 (germline): SGHAT, FQNNGV. The CDR3 DNA reads TGTGCCAGCAGCTTGGTAGGCGGGACGTCCTACAATGAGCAGTTCTTC. Protein: CASSLVGGTSYNEQFF.

The gene calls are TRBV5-1 and TRBJ1-2, with D maybe TRBD1 (5 bases). Deletions cut 7 bases from V and 8 bases from J, with 18 bases between. In germline, CDR1 is SGHRS, CDR2 YFSETQ. The CDR3 consists of 13 residues. CDR3 coding DNA: TGCGCCAGCGGGTCGGCGGCAGGGACCGGCTACACCTTC. The encoded protein is CASGSAAGTGYTF. The full variable domain, its missing parts supplied by reference TRBV5-1 and TRBJ1-2, is KAGVTQTPRYLIKTRGQQVTLSCSPISGHRSVSWYQQTPGQGLQFLFEYFSETQRNKGNFPGRFSGRQFSNSRSEMNVSTLELGDSALYLCASGSAAGTGYTFGSGTRLTVV.

About this clonotype: A clone one base away is much larger, so this may be a read error. This rearrangement joins TRBV5-1 to TRBJ2-5; 7 bases agree with TRBD2. Germline trimming cut 2 bases from V and 11 bases from J; bases unmatched to any gene: 15. Germline loops: CDR1 SGHRS, CDR2 YFSETQ. This CDR3 is 15 amino acids long. The chain's CDR3 is CASSFPSGPYNEQYF. The CDR3 DNA sequence: TGCGCCAGCAGCTTTCCTAGCGGCCCATACAATGAGCAGTACTTC.

The chain combines TRBV15 with TRBJ1-6; D gene ambiguous. Deletions cut 0 bases from V and 0 bases from J, with 6 bases between. Germline V gene sequence: CDR1 LNHNV, CDR2 YYDKDF (reference sequence). The CDR3 totals 16 residues. The CDR3 sequence is CATSREGLSYNSPLHF. CDR3 nucleotides: TGTGCCACCAGCAGAGAAGGCCTCTCCTATAATTCACCCCTCCACTTT.

A remark on this clonotype: Possible read error: a much larger clone is one base away. This chain connects TRBV5-1 to TRBJ2-2, with 13 bases identical to TRBD2. Germline V gene lookup returns CDR1 SGHRS and CDR2 YFSETQ. This CDR3 has 17 residues. With V trimmed by 4 bases and J by 4 bases, 7 bases remained unmatched. The CDR3 nucleotides are TGCGCCAGCAGCAGGGGACTAGCGGGGTCGAGCACCGGGGAGCTGTTTTTT. Its translation is CASSRGLAGSSTGELFF.

The chain is built from TRBV29-1 and TRBJ2-5; D is ambiguous. Germline V gene lookup returns CDR1 SQVTM and CDR2 ANQGSEA. Between the trimmed V and J ends, which lost 2 bases and 5 bases, there was a span of 9 bases. The CDR3 runs to 12 residues. CDR3 DNA sequence: TGCAGCGTTGAAACCCTTTCCGAGACCCAGTACTTC. Translation: CSVETLSETQYF. The full variable domain, with the rest looked up from reference TRBV29-1 and TRBJ2-5, is SAVISQKPSRDICQRGTSLTIQCQVDSQVTMMFWYRQQPGQSLTLIATANQGSEATYESGFVIDKFPISRPNLTFSTLTVSNMSPEDSSIYLCSVETLSETQYFGPGTRLLVL.

The chain combines TRBV30 with TRBJ1-2; 10 bases align to TRBD1. Germline values: CDR1 GTSNPN, CDR2 SVGIG (reference sequence). This CDR3 is built from 12 residues. The V gene end was trimmed by 3 bases and the J gene end by 13 bases; junction bases not matched to a gene: 8. CDR3 in DNA: TGTGCCTGGAGCCAGGGACAGGGGACCTTCACCTTC. Amino acid sequence: CAWSQGQGTFTF.

Comment on this clonotype: A single base separates this from a much larger clone, so it may be a read error. This chain links TRBV7-9 with TRBJ2-5; D is uncertain. CDR3 length: 13 residues. CDR1 is SEHNR and CDR2 is FQNEAQ in the germline V gene (reference sequence). V was cut by 0 bases and J by 11 bases, with 13 bases left in between. The CDR3 region is CASSLAAGYGQYF. The CDR3, as DNA: TGTGCCAGCAGCTTAGCTGCAGGCTACGGGCAGTACTTC.

This chain connects TRBV12-3 or TRBV12-4 to TRBJ2-3; TRBD2 is a possible D gene (7 bases). CDR3 size: 15 residues. Between the trimmed V and J ends, which lost 6 bases and 6 bases, there was a span of 19 bases. CDR3 protein: CASSPSGVRGDTQYF. CDR3 sequence (DNA): TGTGCCAGCAGCCCTAGCGGAGTCAGGGGCGATACGCAGTATTTT.

Comment on this clonotype: This may arise from a read error, as a much more abundant clone is one base away. This rearrangement joins TRBV28 to TRBJ2-1; D may correspond to TRBD1 or TRBD2 (5 bases each). This CDR3 has 16 amino acids. Germline CDR1 is MDHEN and CDR2 is SYDVKM. CDR3 coding DNA: TGTGCCAACAGTTTGGGGTTTGGGGGATTTAGGAATGAGCAGTTCTTC. It yields the protein CANSLGFGGFRNEQFF.

This clonotype has a count of ten or more. The V gene is TRBV2, the J gene TRBJ2-7; TRBD2 aligns across 9 bases. The CDR3 loop spans 12 amino acids. Losses at the gene ends were 5 bases for V and 10 bases for J; bases not matched to a gene: 6. Germline V gene lookup returns CDR1 SNHLY and CDR2 FYNNEI. The CDR3 sequence: CASSRLAELQYF. The DNA of the CDR3 is TGTGCCAGCAGTAGACTAGCGGAGCTCCAGTACTTC.

This clonotype was detected ten times or more. V is TRBV3-1 and J is TRBJ1-6; TRBD1 is a possible D gene (5 bases). CDR3 length: 16 residues. Deletions cut 4 bases from V and 7 bases from J, with 17 bases between. The V gene's germline CDR1 is LGHDT and CDR2 YNNKEL (reference sequence). The CDR3: CASSLGRVTLNSPLHF. CDR3 nucleotides: TGTGCCAGCAGCCTCGGCAGGGTCACCTTAAATTCACCCCTCCACTTT.

Regarding this clonotype: This may be a read error, as it is one base from a much larger clone. The chain's CDR3 is CASSLAEALQETQYF. The CDR3 nucleotides read TGTGCCAGCAGTTTAGCGGAAGCCCTCCAAGAGACCCAGTACTTC. The chain couples TRBV12-3 or TRBV12-4 to TRBJ2-7; D ambiguous. The J call may be incorrect, as the DNA end agrees better with TRBJ2-5. The CDR3 spans 15 residues.

The chain carries TRBV28 and TRBJ2-1; 14 bases match TRBD2. This CDR3 is 16 amino acids long. The germline V gene has CDR1 MDHEN and CDR2 SYDVKM. Losses at the gene ends were 3 bases for V and 10 bases for J; bases not matched to a gene: 8. The CDR3 nucleotides are TGTGCCAGCAGTTTTAGACTAGCGGGGGGGCTGGGGGAGCAGTTCTTC. Translation: CASSFRLAGGLGEQFF.

On this clonotype itself: A much larger clone lies one base from this, so it may be a read error. V usage is TRBV20-1 and J usage is TRBJ2-1; 9 bases fit TRBD2. The CDR3 is made up of 13 amino acids. Germline CDR1 DFQATT, CDR2 SNEGSKA (reference sequence). V lost 7 bases, J lost 6 bases, and 7 bases stayed unmatched. The CDR3 spells CSGLAEGPNEQFF. The CDR3 region has the DNA TGCAGTGGACTAGCGGAAGGGCCCAATGAGCAGTTCTTC.

In this sample, this clonotype turned up many times. The rearrangement links TRBV11-2 to TRBJ2-1; 7 bases map to TRBD1. This CDR3 has 19 amino acids. The V gene end was trimmed by 6 bases and the J gene end by 11 bases; junction bases not matched to a gene: 28. Germline V gene lookup returns CDR1 SGHAT and CDR2 FQNNGV. The CDR3 protein is CASRHYRGQLGGESDKQFF. The CDR3 bases are TGTGCCAGCAGACATTACAGGGGTCAATTGGGCGGAGAGAGCGATAAGCAGTTCTTC.

V and J are TRBV20-1 and TRBJ2-1, with TRBD2 matching over 8 bases. The CDR3 length is 13 residues. V lost 1 base and J lost 6; bases outside the gene matches: 2. CDR1 and CDR2 from the germline V gene are DFQATT and SNEGSKA (reference sequence). CDR3 protein: CSARGLAGNEQFF. CDR3 sequence (DNA): TGCAGTGCTAGAGGGCTAGCGGGCAATGAGCAGTTCTTC.

The chain's CDR3 is CASSLWGSQETQYF. The CDR3 coding sequence is TGCGCCAGCAGCTTGTGGGGCTCCCAAGAGACCCAGTACTTC. V usage is TRBV5-1 and J usage is TRBJ2-5; a possible D gene is TRBD1 (5 bases). Per germline, CDR1 SGHRS and CDR2 YFSETQ. V dropped 1 base and J dropped 1 base, with 8 bases sitting between them. The CDR3 contains 14 residues.

This chain uses TRBV28 with TRBJ2-1; D ambiguous. CDR1 MDHEN and CDR2 SYDVKM come from the germline V gene. Trimming took 4 bases from V and 8 from J, leaving 9 bases between them. The CDR3 is made up of 12 amino acids. The CDR3: CASSSGRYEQFF. The CDR3 region has the DNA TGTGCCAGCAGTTCAGGAAGATATGAGCAGTTCTTC.

The gene calls are TRBV5-1 and TRBJ2-4, with TRBD2 as a possible D gene (5 bases). V lost 0 bases to trimming and J lost 0 bases, with 13 bases between them. This CDR3 region has 17 residues. CDR1 is SGHRS, CDR2 YFSETQ, per germline. Written as DNA, the CDR3 is TGCGCCAGCAGCTTGGTAGGCGGACTCCTAGCCAAAAACATTCAGTACTTC. It is translated as CASSLVGGLLAKNIQYF.

This clonotype was recorded many times. This chain joins TRBV2 and TRBJ2-1, with TRBD2 matching over 10 bases. Germline CDR1 SNHLY, CDR2 FYNNEI. The ends lost 6 bases at V and 5 bases at J; junction bases unmatched: 7. The length of the CDR3 is 15 residues. CDR3 DNA sequence: TGTGCCAGCAGCGCTTGGACTAGCGGAGACAATGAGCAGTTCTTC. Amino acids: CASSAWTSGDNEQFF. Together with reference TRBV2 and TRBJ2-1, the CDR3 gives the full variable domain: EPEVTQTPSHQVTQMGQEVILRCVPISNHLYFYWYRQILGQKVEFLVSFYNNEISEKSEIFDDQFSVERPDGSNFTLKIRSTKLEDSAMYFCASSAWTSGDNEQFFGPGTRLTVL.